Listed below are T cell receptor beta chains from one sample, sequenced in a study of blood T cell repertoires in COVID-19. Libraries were prepared by immunoSEQ multiplex PCR; TCRdb keeps only in-frame clonotypes and omits some of them. Here the sample spans 200,000 to 300,000 clones, 86% being singletons. The sequencing input was PBMCs or T cells enriched from blood (not recorded which). These receptors came from a woman aged 40 to 50 with acute COVID-19. Both conserved end residues are part of each CDR3. A D gene is named only where the DNA matches it firmly. Rows give clone size only sometimes, using once, few, many, or a class for an expanded clone.

CDR3 protein: CASSPGQRNTDTQYF; CDR3 DNA: TGTGCCAGCAGTCCGGGACAGAGAAACACAGATACGCAGTATTTT; V gene: TRBV27; clone size: .; J gene: TRBJ2-3; D gene: TRBD1; CDR3 length: 15
CDR3 protein: CASSPRQGAAEAFF; CDR3 DNA: TGCGCCAGCAGCCCCAGACAGGGGGCCGCTGAAGCTTTCTTT; V gene: TRBV5-1; clone size: .; J gene: TRBJ1-1; D gene: TRBD1; CDR3 length: 14
CDR3 protein: CASSLGLDIAYEQYF; CDR3 DNA: TGCGCCAGCAGCTTGGGGCTGGACATAGCCTACGAGCAGTACTTC; V gene: TRBV5-1; clone size: .; J gene: TRBJ2-7; D gene: .; CDR3 length: 15
CDR3 protein: CASSTLGGQGGGETQYF; CDR3 DNA: TGTGCCAGCTCTACTCTTGGGGGACAGGGCGGGGGGGAGACCCAGTACTTC; V gene: TRBV7-2; clone size: once; J gene: TRBJ2-5; D gene: .; CDR3 length: 17
CDR3 protein: CASRLAGETQYF; CDR3 DNA: TGTGCCAGCAGACTAGCGGGAGAGACCCAGTACTTC; V gene: TRBV13; clone size: .; J gene: TRBJ2-5; D gene: TRBD2; CDR3 length: 12
CDR3 protein: CASTGQSNYGYTF; CDR3 DNA: TGTGCCTCCACGGGACAGTCAAACTATGGCTACACCTTC; V gene: TRBV30; clone size: .; J gene: TRBJ1-2; D gene: TRBD1; CDR3 length: 13
CDR3 protein: CASSYSGAGPNYGYTF; CDR3 DNA: TGTGCCAGCAGTTACTCGGGGGCAGGGCCTAACTATGGCTACACCTTC; V gene: TRBV6-5; clone size: .; J gene: TRBJ1-2; D gene: .; CDR3 length: 16
CDR3 protein: CASRRRDSGNYGYTF; CDR3 DNA: TGTGCCAGCAGGCGTAGGGACAGCGGTAACTATGGCTACACCTTC; V gene: TRBV4-2; clone size: .; J gene: TRBJ1-2; D gene: TRBD1; CDR3 length: 15
CDR3 protein: CASRLRQGVSNQPQHF; CDR3 DNA: TGTGCCAGTAGACTCAGACAGGGGGTAAGCAATCAGCCCCAGCATTTT; V gene: TRBV19; clone size: .; J gene: TRBJ1-5; D gene: TRBD1; CDR3 length: 16
CDR3 protein: CASSAVDWWNNYGYTF; CDR3 DNA: TGTGCCAGCAGTGCCGTCGACTGGTGGAATAACTATGGCTACACCTTC; V gene: TRBV6-1; clone size: .; J gene: TRBJ1-2; D gene: .; CDR3 length: 16
CDR3 protein: CARLGLAYEQYF; CDR3 DNA: TGTGCCAGACTGGGACTAGCTTACGAGCAGTACTTC; V gene: TRBV21-1; clone size: .; J gene: TRBJ2-7; D gene: .; CDR3 length: 12
CDR3 protein: CASSTTGGRGKQFF; CDR3 DNA: TGTGCCAGCAGTACGACAGGGGGAAGGGGTAAGCAGTTCTTC; V gene: TRBV6-5; clone size: .; J gene: TRBJ2-1; D gene: TRBD1; CDR3 length: 14
CDR3 protein: CASSMTAGTGFETQYF; CDR3 DNA: TGTGCCAGTAGTATGACGGCCGGGACAGGGTTCGAGACCCAGTACTTC; V gene: TRBV19; clone size: .; J gene: TRBJ2-5; D gene: TRBD1; CDR3 length: 16
CDR3 protein: CASSLDRIYGYTF; CDR3 DNA: TGTGCCAGCAGCTTGGACAGAATATATGGCTACACCTTC; V gene: TRBV5-6; clone size: .; J gene: TRBJ1-2; D gene: .; CDR3 length: 13
CDR3 protein: CASSRRGLGSDTQYF; CDR3 DNA: TGTGCCAGCTCGCGACGCGGACTAGGGTCAGATACGCAGTATTTT; V gene: TRBV18; clone size: .; J gene: TRBJ2-3; D gene: TRBD2; CDR3 length: 15
CDR3 protein: CASAKGLADSYEQYF; CDR3 DNA: TGTGCCAGCGCCAAGGGACTAGCGGACTCCTACGAGCAGTACTTC; V gene: TRBV6-5; clone size: .; J gene: TRBJ2-7; D gene: TRBD2; CDR3 length: 15
CDR3 protein: CASSFAGLTSGTGELFF; CDR3 DNA: TGTGCCAGCAGCTTTGCTGGCCTGACTAGTGGGACCGGGGAGCTGTTTTTT; V gene: TRBV13; clone size: once; J gene: TRBJ2-2; D gene: .; CDR3 length: 17
CDR3 protein: CASSRVGLAGGSQFF; CDR3 DNA: TGTGCCAGCAGCCGCGTCGGACTAGCGGGAGGGAGTCAGTTCTTC; V gene: TRBV3-1/TRBV3-2; clone size: .; J gene: TRBJ2-1; D gene: TRBD2; CDR3 length: 15
CDR3 protein: CASSWADRSSGNTIYF; CDR3 DNA: TGTGCCAGCAGCTGGGCGGACAGGAGCTCTGGAAACACCATATATTTT; V gene: TRBV5-4; clone size: .; J gene: TRBJ1-3; D gene: TRBD1; CDR3 length: 16
CDR3 protein: CASSPGVFAQYSNQPQHF; CDR3 DNA: TGTGCCAGTAGTCCAGGGGTTTTCGCTCAATATAGCAATCAGCCCCAGCATTTT; V gene: TRBV19; clone size: .; J gene: TRBJ1-5; D gene: .; CDR3 length: 18
CDR3 protein: CASSLDTGFYGYTF; CDR3 DNA: TGTGCCAGCAGCTTAGATACAGGGTTCTATGGCTACACCTTC; V gene: TRBV7-2; clone size: .; J gene: TRBJ1-2; D gene: .; CDR3 length: 14
CDR3 protein: CASSGGRVDGYTF; CDR3 DNA: TGTGCCAGCAGTGGGGGCAGGGTTGATGGCTACACCTTC; V gene: TRBV7-8; clone size: .; J gene: TRBJ1-2; D gene: .; CDR3 length: 13
CDR3 protein: CAWSVGTGTVGNTIYF; CDR3 DNA: TGTGCCTGGAGTGTTGGGACAGGGACAGTCGGGAACACCATATATTTT; V gene: TRBV30; clone size: .; J gene: TRBJ1-3; D gene: TRBD1; CDR3 length: 16
CDR3 protein: CASSDNPGQPYGYTF; CDR3 DNA: TGTGCCAGCAGTGATAACCCCGGACAGCCTTATGGCTACACCTTC; V gene: TRBV6-4; clone size: .; J gene: TRBJ1-2; D gene: .; CDR3 length: 15
CDR3 protein: CASTRRGGTGETQYF; CDR3 DNA: TGTGCCAGCACCCGGCGGGGGGGTACGGGAGAGACCCAGTACTTC; V gene: TRBV27; clone size: .; J gene: TRBJ2-5; D gene: TRBD2; CDR3 length: 15
CDR3 protein: CASIEDRAGTGELFF; CDR3 DNA: TGTGCCAGCATCGAGGACAGGGCCGGCACCGGGGAGCTGTTTTTT; V gene: TRBV11-3; clone size: .; J gene: TRBJ2-2; D gene: TRBD1; CDR3 length: 15
CDR3 protein: CASSARTGGTNEQYF; CDR3 DNA: TGTGCCAGTAGTGCCAGGACAGGGGGTACCAACGAGCAGTACTTC; V gene: TRBV19; clone size: .; J gene: TRBJ2-7; D gene: TRBD1; CDR3 length: 15
CDR3 protein: CASSYSLRQRTEAFF; CDR3 DNA: TGTGCCAGCAGTTATTCGCTCAGGCAACGCACTGAAGCTTTCTTT; V gene: TRBV6-5; clone size: .; J gene: TRBJ1-1; D gene: .; CDR3 length: 15
CDR3 protein: CASRPTSGRGDTQYF; CDR3 DNA: TGTGCCAGCAGACCGACTAGCGGGAGGGGAGATACGCAGTATTTT; V gene: TRBV9; clone size: .; J gene: TRBJ2-3; D gene: TRBD2; CDR3 length: 15
CDR3 protein: CASSLDRAQETQYF; CDR3 DNA: TGTGCCAGTAGCCTGGACAGGGCCCAAGAGACCCAGTACTTC; V gene: TRBV19; clone size: few; J gene: TRBJ2-5; D gene: TRBD1; CDR3 length: 14
CDR3 protein: CASRETSGLMSGELFF; CDR3 DNA: TGTGCCAGCAGGGAGACTAGCGGGCTTATGAGCGGGGAGCTGTTTTTT; V gene: TRBV27; clone size: .; J gene: TRBJ2-2; D gene: TRBD2; CDR3 length: 16
CDR3 protein: CASSFQQGPGNTIYF; CDR3 DNA: TGTGCCAGCAGCTTTCAACAGGGGCCTGGAAACACCATATATTTT; V gene: TRBV7-6; clone size: .; J gene: TRBJ1-3; D gene: TRBD1; CDR3 length: 15
CDR3 protein: CASSLTSIGNTEAFF; CDR3 DNA: TGTGCCAGCAGCTTAACGTCTATTGGGAACACTGAAGCTTTCTTT; V gene: TRBV7-3; clone size: once; J gene: TRBJ1-1; D gene: .; CDR3 length: 15
CDR3 protein: CAWSQTGAKGEKLFF; CDR3 DNA: TGTGCCTGGAGTCAAACTGGGGCGAAGGGTGAAAAACTGTTTTTT; V gene: TRBV30; clone size: .; J gene: TRBJ1-4; D gene: .; CDR3 length: 15
CDR3 protein: CASSRGGGNEQFF; CDR3 DNA: TGCGCCAGCAGCCGGGGGGGTGGCAATGAGCAGTTCTTC; V gene: TRBV5-1; clone size: .; J gene: TRBJ2-1; D gene: TRBD2; CDR3 length: 13
CDR3 protein: CASSQGLGHTEAFF; CDR3 DNA: TGTGCCAGCAGCCAGGGTCTTGGCCACACTGAAGCTTTCTTT; V gene: TRBV2; clone size: .; J gene: TRBJ1-1; D gene: .; CDR3 length: 14
CDR3 protein: CASSKARGAGNEQFF; CDR3 DNA: TGTGCCAGCAGCAAAGCTCGGGGGGCGGGGAATGAGCAGTTCTTC; V gene: TRBV21-1; clone size: once; J gene: TRBJ2-1; D gene: .; CDR3 length: 15
CDR3 protein: CASSSPGREWGTEAFF; CDR3 DNA: TGTGCCAGCAGCTCCCCTGGGAGGGAATGGGGCACTGAAGCTTTCTTT; V gene: TRBV11-2; clone size: .; J gene: TRBJ1-1; D gene: .; CDR3 length: 16
CDR3 protein: CASTFHGLAGATQYF; CDR3 DNA: TGTGCCAGCACGTTCCACGGACTAGCGGGAGCTACGCAGTATTTT; V gene: TRBV6-5; clone size: .; J gene: TRBJ2-3; D gene: TRBD2; CDR3 length: 15
CDR3 protein: CASSLVGGSSYNEQFF; CDR3 DNA: TGCGCCAGCAGCTTGGTCGGCGGGAGTTCCTACAATGAGCAGTTCTTC; V gene: TRBV5-1; clone size: .; J gene: TRBJ2-1; D gene: TRBD2; CDR3 length: 16
CDR3 protein: CASSYRGGAFF; CDR3 DNA: TGTGCCAGCAGTTACAGGGGGGGAGCTTTCTTT; V gene: TRBV12-3/TRBV12-4; clone size: .; J gene: TRBJ1-1; D gene: TRBD1; CDR3 length: 11
CDR3 protein: CASSRSGTGYANEQFF; CDR3 DNA: TGTGCCAGCAGCCGATCCGGGACAGGGTACGCAAATGAGCAGTTCTTC; V gene: TRBV11-3; clone size: .; J gene: TRBJ2-1; D gene: TRBD1; CDR3 length: 16
CDR3 protein: CASSLKSNYPTYEQYF; CDR3 DNA: TGTGCCAGCAGCTTGAAGAGCAATTACCCTACCTACGAGCAGTACTTC; V gene: TRBV5-6; clone size: .; J gene: TRBJ2-7; D gene: .; CDR3 length: 16
CDR3 protein: CASSRSDREYQPQHF; CDR3 DNA: TGTGCCAGCAGCCGCTCGGACAGGGAGTATCAGCCCCAGCATTTT; V gene: TRBV28; clone size: few; J gene: TRBJ1-5; D gene: TRBD1; CDR3 length: 15
CDR3 protein: CASSEALQGVNYGYTF; CDR3 DNA: TGTGCCAGCAGTGAAGCGCTTCAGGGGGTCAACTATGGCTACACCTTC; V gene: TRBV6-1; clone size: .; J gene: TRBJ1-2; D gene: TRBD1; CDR3 length: 16
CDR3 protein: CASQTGAGEQYF; CDR3 DNA: TGTGCCAGCCAGACAGGGGCTGGGGAGCAGTACTTC; V gene: TRBV11-3; clone size: .; J gene: TRBJ2-7; D gene: TRBD1; CDR3 length: 12